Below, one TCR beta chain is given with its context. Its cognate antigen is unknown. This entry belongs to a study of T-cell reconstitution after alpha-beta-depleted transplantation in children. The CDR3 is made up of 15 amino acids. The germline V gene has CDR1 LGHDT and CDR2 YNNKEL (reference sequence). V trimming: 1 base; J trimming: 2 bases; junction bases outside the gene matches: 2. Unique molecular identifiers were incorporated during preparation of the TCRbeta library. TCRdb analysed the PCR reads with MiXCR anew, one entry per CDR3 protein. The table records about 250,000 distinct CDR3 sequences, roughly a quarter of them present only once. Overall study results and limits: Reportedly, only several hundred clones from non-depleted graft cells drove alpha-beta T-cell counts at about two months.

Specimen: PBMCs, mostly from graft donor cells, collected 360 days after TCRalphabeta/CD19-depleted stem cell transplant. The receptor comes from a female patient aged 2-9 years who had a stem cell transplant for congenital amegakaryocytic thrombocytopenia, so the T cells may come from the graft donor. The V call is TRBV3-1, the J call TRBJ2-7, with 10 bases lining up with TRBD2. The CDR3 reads CASSQGLAGAYEQYF. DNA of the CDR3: TGTGCCAGCAGCCAAGGGCTAGCGGGGGCCTACGAGCAGTACTTC.